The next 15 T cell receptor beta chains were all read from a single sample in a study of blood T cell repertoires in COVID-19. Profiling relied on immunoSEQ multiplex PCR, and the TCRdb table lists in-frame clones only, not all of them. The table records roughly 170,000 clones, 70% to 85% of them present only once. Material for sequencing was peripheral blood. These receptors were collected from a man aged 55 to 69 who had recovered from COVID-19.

The CDR3 region is CATSTPGQGINYGYTF. The CDR3 DNA reads TGTGCCACCAGCACACCGGGACAGGGGATTAACTATGGCTACACCTTC. J is TRBJ1-2 and V is TRBV15; 10 bases are a match to TRBD1. Germline CDR1 LNHNV, CDR2 YYDKDF (reference sequence). Trimming at V came to 4 bases and at J to 1 base, leaving 6 bases not matched to a gene. The CDR3 has 16 residues.

The DNA for the CDR3 is TGTGCCAGCAGTTACGATTCAGGATTCGCGAACACCGGGGAGCTGTTTTTT. It codes for CASSYDSGFANTGELFF. This chain links TRBV6-2 or TRBV6-3 with TRBJ2-2, with D uncertain. V lost 2 bases and J 0 bases, leaving 13 bases between the germline ends. Germline V CDR1 and CDR2: MNHEY, SVGEGT. This CDR3 contains 17 residues.

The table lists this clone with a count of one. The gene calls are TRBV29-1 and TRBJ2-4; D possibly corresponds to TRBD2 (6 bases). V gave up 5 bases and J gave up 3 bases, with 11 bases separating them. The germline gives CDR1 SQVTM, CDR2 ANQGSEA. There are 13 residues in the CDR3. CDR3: CSVYWGDKNIQYF. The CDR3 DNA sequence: TGCAGCGTTTATTGGGGGGACAAAAACATTCAGTACTTC.

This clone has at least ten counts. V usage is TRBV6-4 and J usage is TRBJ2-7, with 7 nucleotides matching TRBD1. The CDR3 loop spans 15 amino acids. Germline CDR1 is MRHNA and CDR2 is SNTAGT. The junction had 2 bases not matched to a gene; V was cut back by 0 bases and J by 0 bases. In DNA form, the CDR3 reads TGTGCCAGCAGTGACTCAAAGGGGGCCTCCTACGAGCAGTACTTC. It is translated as CASSDSKGASYEQYF.

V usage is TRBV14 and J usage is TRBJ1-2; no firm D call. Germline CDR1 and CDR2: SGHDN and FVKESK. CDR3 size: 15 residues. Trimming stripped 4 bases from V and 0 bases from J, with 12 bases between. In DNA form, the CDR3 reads TGTGCCAGCAGCCCACGGGTCTCAGCTAACTATGGCTACACCTTC. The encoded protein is CASSPRVSANYGYTF.

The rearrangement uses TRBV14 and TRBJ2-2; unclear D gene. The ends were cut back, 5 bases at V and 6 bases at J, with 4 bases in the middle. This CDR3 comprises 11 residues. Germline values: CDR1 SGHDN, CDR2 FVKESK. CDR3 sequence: CASSYAGELFF. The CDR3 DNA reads TGTGCCAGCAGCTATGCCGGGGAGCTGTTTTTT.

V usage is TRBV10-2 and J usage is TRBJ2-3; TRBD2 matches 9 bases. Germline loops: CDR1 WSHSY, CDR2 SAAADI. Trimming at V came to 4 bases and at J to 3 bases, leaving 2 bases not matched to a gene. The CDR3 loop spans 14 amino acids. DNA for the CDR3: TGCGCCAGCAGTGTTGGACTAGCGACAGATACGCAGTATTTT. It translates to CASSVGLATDTQYF.

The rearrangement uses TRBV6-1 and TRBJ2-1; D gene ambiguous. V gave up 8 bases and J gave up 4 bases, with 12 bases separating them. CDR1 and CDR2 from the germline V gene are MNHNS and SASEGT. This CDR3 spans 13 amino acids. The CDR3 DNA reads TGTGCCAGCGCTACAGAAAAATACAATGAGCAGTTCTTC. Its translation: CASATEKYNEQFF.

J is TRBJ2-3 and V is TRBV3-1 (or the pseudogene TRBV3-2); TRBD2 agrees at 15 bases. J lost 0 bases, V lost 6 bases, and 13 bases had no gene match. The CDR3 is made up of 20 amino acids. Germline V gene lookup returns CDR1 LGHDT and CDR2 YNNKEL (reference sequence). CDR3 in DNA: TGTGCCAGCAGGCAACTGAGGACTAGCGGGGGGGGCCCTAGCACAGATACGCAGTATTTT. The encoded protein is CASRQLRTSGGGPSTDTQYF.

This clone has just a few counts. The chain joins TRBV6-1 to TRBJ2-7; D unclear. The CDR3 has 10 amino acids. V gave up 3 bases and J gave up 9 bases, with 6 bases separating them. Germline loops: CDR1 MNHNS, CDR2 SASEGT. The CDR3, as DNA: TGTGCCAGCAGTGAGAGTTGGCAGTACTTC. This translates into CASSESWQYF.

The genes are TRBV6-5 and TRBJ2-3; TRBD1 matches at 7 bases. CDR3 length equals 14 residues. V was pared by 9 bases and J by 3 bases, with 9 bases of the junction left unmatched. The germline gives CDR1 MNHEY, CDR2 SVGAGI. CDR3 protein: CASQRSRGTDTQYF. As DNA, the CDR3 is TGTGCCAGTCAGAGGAGCAGGGGGACAGATACGCAGTATTTT.

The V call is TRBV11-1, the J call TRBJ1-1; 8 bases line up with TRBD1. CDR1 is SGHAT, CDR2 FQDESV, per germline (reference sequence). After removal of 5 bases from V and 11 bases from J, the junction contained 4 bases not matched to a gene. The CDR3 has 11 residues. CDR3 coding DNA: TGTGCCAGCAGCCTTGGACAGGGTGCTTTCTTT. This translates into CASSLGQGAFF.

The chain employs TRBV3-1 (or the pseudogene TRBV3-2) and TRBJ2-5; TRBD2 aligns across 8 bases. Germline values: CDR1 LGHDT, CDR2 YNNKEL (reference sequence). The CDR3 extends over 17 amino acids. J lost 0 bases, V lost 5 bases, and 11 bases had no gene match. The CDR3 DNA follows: TGTGCCAGCAGCTCCTTTGGTAGCGGGGTGTACCAAGAGACCCAGTACTTC. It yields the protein CASSSFGSGVYQETQYF.

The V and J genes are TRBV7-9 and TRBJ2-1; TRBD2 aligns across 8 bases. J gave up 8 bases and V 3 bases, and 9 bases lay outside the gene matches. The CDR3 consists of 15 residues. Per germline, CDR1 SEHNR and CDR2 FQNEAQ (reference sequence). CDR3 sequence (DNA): TGTGCCAGCAGCTTTAGCGGGGCGCCTTTGGATGAGCAGTTCTTC. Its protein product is CASSFSGAPLDEQFF.

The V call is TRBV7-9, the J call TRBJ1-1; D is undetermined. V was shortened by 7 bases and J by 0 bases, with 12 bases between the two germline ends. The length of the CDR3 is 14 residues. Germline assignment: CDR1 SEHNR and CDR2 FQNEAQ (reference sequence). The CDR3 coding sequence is TGTGCCAGCACCAACAGCGATATGAACACTGAAGCTTTCTTT. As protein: CASTNSDMNTEAFF.